The clone carrying this TCR beta chain was recorded a few times. The target antigen is unknown. Germline V gene sequence: CDR1 SGHTA, CDR2 FQGNSA. The CDR3 contains 14 residues. The V gene lost 1 base and the J gene lost 7 bases, with 14 bases spanning the gap. The library targeted TCRbeta and was prepared with unique molecular identifiers. MiXCR, run by TCRdb on the PCR reads, gives a single entry per CDR3 protein. The repertoire holds 90,000 to 120,000 distinct CDR3 sequences, with almost 6.5% as singletons. The sample originates from a study of T-cell reconstitution after alpha-beta-depleted transplantation in children. Study observations and caveats: Diversity of TCRbeta at day 60 was high in some patients, arising from surviving recipient T cells and thymic progenitors.

The receptor's source is a male patient between 2 and 15 years old who had a stem cell transplant for acute lymphoblastic leukemia, so the T cells may come from the graft donor. Specimen: PBMCs, mostly from graft donor cells, collected 360 days after TCRalphabeta/CD19-depleted stem cell transplant. This chain links TRBV7-2 with TRBJ2-7, with a tentative D call TRBD2 (6 bases). CDR3 DNA sequence: TGTGCCAGCAGCTTAGTTGGCAGGGCGGGGGAGCAGTACTTC. This translates into CASSLVGRAGEQYF.